The present entry profiles one T cell receptor (beta chain) with its context. Generated by immunoSEQ multiplex PCR, the TCRdb table keeps only in-frame clones and is missing some. The sample lists approximately 270,000 clones, 70% to 90% occurring once. This entry comes from a study of blood T cell repertoires in COVID-19. Cohort 3 recovery required two negative PCRs, clearance, or symptom resolution. The germline gives CDR1 MGHRA, CDR2 YSYEKL. V lost 0 bases and J 0 bases, leaving 9 bases between the germline ends. CDR3 length: 16 residues. Sequences were obtained from PBMCs or T cells enriched from blood (not recorded which). This TCR was recovered from a man aged 35-49 years who had recovered from COVID-19. This chain links TRBV4-1 with TRBJ1-5; D is unclear. CDR3 DNA: TGCGCCAGCAGCCAAGATTGGGGAGATAGCAATCAGCCCCAGCATTTT. Protein product: CASSQDWGDSNQPQHF.